The entry below describes one T cell receptor beta chain. These data are taken from a study of blood T cell repertoires in COVID-19. Between the trimmed V and J ends, which lost 3 bases and 1 base, there was a span of 10 bases. Germline V CDR1 and CDR2: LNHDA, SQIVND (reference sequence). This CDR3 spans 15 amino acids. Per the original data handling: Reference gene primer amplification in the assay estimated nucleated cell counts. Sequencing used immunoSEQ multiplex PCR; TCRdb keeps in-frame clones, though not all of them. D and trimming come from the DNA, and the V and J calls and clone size come from that table. This sample has approximately 50,000 clones, with around 76% found just once.

This rearrangement joins TRBV19 to TRBJ1-5, with D hard to call. The clonotype comes from a man over 45 with active or convalescent COVID-19. Sequenced: peripheral blood. This CDR3 reads CASSMAPRSNQPQHF. The CDR3, as DNA: TGTGCCAGTAGTATGGCACCCCGAAGCAATCAGCCCCAGCATTTT.